Listed here are 30 T cell receptor beta chains from one sample, sequenced in a study of T cells after yellow fever vaccination (dated by TCRdb to the late 2010s). Library preparation was by 5' RACE. Instrument used: Illumina HiSeq 2500. TCRdb took the public reads, trimmed them with fastp at Q25, ran MiXCR for clone calling and kept in-frame beta chains. Merged by CDR3 protein, the rows form single entries marked with the most common genes and DNA. This sample holds approximately 550,000 distinct CDR3 sequences; roughly 21% were observed only once. The ten largest clones add up to about 13% of the sample. According to the study, the label for this sample's treatment or condition signals: live attenuated yellow fever vaccine strain. Sequenced material: PBMCs, taken 15 days after the yellow fever booster vaccination. These receptors came from a young man who received the YFV17D yellow fever vaccine.

The chain employs TRBV7-3 and TRBJ2-2, with TRBD2 identical over 8 bases. Germline V CDR1 and CDR2: SGHTA, FQGTGA. The CDR3 contains 16 residues. The junction had 4 bases not matched to a gene; V was cut back by 4 bases and J by 0 bases. Here the CDR3 DNA reads TGTGCCAGCAGCTCCCGGACTAGCACGAACACCGGGGAGCTGTTTTTT. Its protein is CASSSRTSTNTGELFF.

The genes are TRBV7-2 and TRBJ2-7; D tentatively fits TRBD1 or TRBD2 (5 bases each). CDR1 SGHTA and CDR2 FQGNSA come from the germline V gene. Trimming stripped 2 bases from V and 3 bases from J, with 11 bases between. This CDR3 spans 14 amino acids. The CDR3 DNA follows: TGTGCCAGCAGCTTAAGGGACGGTGTCTACGAGCAGTACTTC. It specifies CASSLRDGVYEQYF.

The V gene is TRBV5-5, the J gene TRBJ2-1; D gene ambiguous. CDR1 and CDR2 (germline): SGHKS, YYEKEE (reference sequence). This CDR3 has 15 amino acids. The germline V and J ends were trimmed by 0 bases and 4 bases, with 11 bases remaining between them. Written as DNA, the CDR3 is TGTGCCAGCAGCTTGGGACCCACCGTGTACAATGAGCAGTTCTTC. Protein sequence: CASSLGPTVYNEQFF.

The rearrangement links TRBV7-9 to TRBJ2-1, with D possibly matching TRBD2 (6 bases). The CDR3 consists of 14 residues. Germline loops: CDR1 SEHNR, CDR2 FQNEAQ (reference sequence). V gave up 5 bases and J gave up 5 bases, with 13 bases separating them. CDR3 DNA: TGTGCCAGCAGCAGGACTAACGGCAACAATGAGCAGTTCTTC. Amino acids: CASSRTNGNNEQFF. Combining the CDR3 with reference TRBV7-9 and TRBJ2-1 gives the whole variable domain DTGVSQNPRHKITKRGQNVTFRCDPISEHNRLYWYRQTLGQGPEFLTYFQNEAQLEKSRLLSDRFSAERPKGSFSTLEIQRTEQGDSAMYLCASSRTNGNNEQFFGPGTRLTVL.

This clonotype was counted ten times or more. The V and J genes are TRBV7-2 and TRBJ2-7, with TRBD1 identical over 10 bases. Germline assignment: CDR1 SGHTA and CDR2 FQGNSA. The CDR3 has 14 amino acids. V gave up 5 bases and J gave up 1 base; unmatched junction bases: 2. Here the CDR3 DNA reads TGTGCCAGCAGCCGGGACAGGGGTTCCTACGAGCAGTACTTC. Translating gives CASSRDRGSYEQYF.

This clonotype was seen more than once but under ten times. CDR3 coding DNA: TGTGCCAGCAGCTTTCGGCAGTCTAGCGAGCAGTACTTC. It codes for CASSFRQSSEQYF. The J gene is TRBJ2-7, the V gene TRBV7-2; D ambiguous. V was shortened by 3 bases and J by 6 bases, with 12 bases between the two germline ends. The CDR3 spans 13 residues. The germline V gene has CDR1 SGHTA and CDR2 FQGNSA.

The chain is built from TRBV6-5 and TRBJ2-5; D is ambiguous. Looked up from germline, CDR1 is MNHEY and CDR2 is SVGAGI. The CDR3 is 11 residues long. CDR3 in DNA: TGTGCAGCACGATGGAAAGAGACCCAGTACTTC. Translated, it gives CAARWKETQYF.

This clonotype was seen only a few times. This chain links TRBV5-1 with TRBJ2-5, with TRBD2 matching over 9 bases. Germline CDR1 SGHRS, CDR2 YFSETQ. With 3 bases clipped from V and 5 bases from J, the junction kept 8 bases outside the gene matches. This CDR3 comprises 15 residues. The CDR3 loop is CASSSGTSLMETQYF. The CDR3 bases are TGCGCCAGCAGCTCTGGGACTAGCTTAATGGAGACCCAGTACTTC.

This clonotype was observed a handful of times. V and J are TRBV27 and TRBJ1-6, with 7 bases matching TRBD1. The CDR3 sequence is 16 residues long. The germline V gene has CDR1 MNHEY and CDR2 SMNVEV (reference sequence). V dropped 7 bases and J dropped 7; count of bases not matched to a gene: 13. The CDR3 reads CASNLWGGDRNSPLHF. CDR3 coding DNA: TGTGCCAGCAACCTTTGGGGAGGGGACAGAAATTCACCCCTCCACTTT.

This clonotype was observed a handful of times. J is TRBJ2-7 and V is TRBV2; possible D gene TRBD1, 5 bases. This CDR3 region has 11 residues. V lost 8 bases and J 4 bases, leaving 9 bases between the germline ends. Germline assignment: CDR1 SNHLY and CDR2 FYNNEI. This CDR3 is CASVQAYEQYF. The CDR3 nucleotides are TGTGCCAGCGTACAGGCGTACGAGCAGTACTTC.

The chain uses TRBV6-2 or TRBV6-3 and TRBJ2-1, with 9 bases identical to TRBD1. The V segment lost 6 bases and the J segment 7 bases; nucleotides outside the gene matches: 19. The CDR3 contains 18 residues. Germline V CDR1 and CDR2: MNHEY, SVGEGT. The chain's CDR3 is CASSTTGTGLIGGNEQFF. DNA of the CDR3: TGTGCCAGCAGCACCACCGGGACAGGGTTGATTGGGGGGAATGAGCAGTTCTTC.

In its sample, this clonotype was seen a few times. The J gene is TRBJ1-5, the V gene TRBV3-1; D might be TRBD1 (5 bases). The CDR3 runs to 13 residues. Trimming stripped 8 bases from V and 3 bases from J, with 11 bases between. Germline V gene lookup returns CDR1 LGHDT and CDR2 YNNKEL (reference sequence). The CDR3 DNA reads TGTGCCAGCGGCTTCGGACACAATCAGCCCCAGCATTTT. Its translation: CASGFGHNQPQHF.

The chain links TRBV5-1 to TRBJ2-1; the match to TRBD2 covers 14 bases. Germline values: CDR1 SGHRS, CDR2 YFSETQ. This CDR3 region has 16 residues. V was pared by 4 bases and J by 6 bases, with 6 bases of the junction left unmatched. The CDR3 spells CASSNRLAGGINEQFF. The CDR3 region has the DNA TGCGCCAGCAGCAACAGACTAGCGGGAGGGATCAATGAGCAGTTCTTC.

This chain uses TRBV7-7 with TRBJ2-3; tentatively, D is TRBD1 (6 bases). CDR3 length: 13 amino acids. Germline CDR1 reads SSHAT; CDR2 reads FNYEAQ (reference sequence). V was trimmed by 5 bases and J by 6 bases, leaving 12 bases between them. The CDR3 loop reads CASSRDNGDTQYF. Written as DNA, the CDR3 is TGTGCCAGCAGCCGGGACAACGGGGATACGCAGTATTTT. The complete variable domain, with remaining parts taken from reference TRBV7-7 and TRBJ2-3, reads GAGVSQSPRYKVTKRGQDVTLRCDPISSHATLYWYQQALGQGPEFLTYFNYEAQPDKSGLPSDRFSAERPEGSISTLTIQRTEQRDSAMYRCASSRDNGDTQYFGPGTRLTVL.

The chain is built from TRBV7-9 and TRBJ2-1, with D tentatively TRBD2 (5 bases). V was clipped by 7 bases and J by 3 bases, with 10 bases between them. CDR3 length: 13 amino acids. The germline V gene has CDR1 SEHNR and CDR2 FQNEAQ (reference sequence). Written as DNA, the CDR3 is TGTGCCAGCAACTTCGGGGTCTACAATGAGCAGTTCTTC. Translated: CASNFGVYNEQFF.

The V call is TRBV7-2, the J call TRBJ2-7; D is possibly TRBD1 or TRBD2 (5 bases each). CDR3 length: 16 residues. V lost 0 bases, J lost 6 bases, and 18 bases lay in between. Per germline, CDR1 SGHTA and CDR2 FQGNSA. CDR3 protein: CASSLAGTAPRGEQYF. CDR3 in DNA: TGTGCCAGCAGCTTAGCGGGGACGGCCCCTAGGGGCGAGCAGTACTTC.

J is TRBJ1-5 and V is TRBV29-1, with 11 bases lining up with TRBD1. The junction had 1 base not matched to a gene; V was cut back by 4 bases and J by 2 bases. The CDR3 totals 14 residues. Per germline, CDR1 SQVTM and CDR2 ANQGSEA. This CDR3 is CSVGTGGGNQPQHF. CDR3 DNA sequence: TGCAGCGTTGGGACAGGGGGCGGCAATCAGCCCCAGCATTTT. Full variable domain (remainder filled in from reference TRBV29-1 and TRBJ1-5): SAVISQKPSRDICQRGTSLTIQCQVDSQVTMMFWYRQQPGQSLTLIATANQGSEATYESGFVIDKFPISRPNLTFSTLTVSNMSPEDSSIYLCSVGTGGGNQPQHFGDGTRLSIL.

The chain recombines TRBV21-1 with TRBJ2-3; TRBD1, as called in the table, went unchecked against the DNA. TRBV21-1 is a pseudogene. The CDR3 totals 17 residues. The CDR3 is CASSKGPGHRGGGTQYF. CDR3 bases: TGTGCCAGCAGCAAAGGTCCGGGACACCGCGGGGGAGGCACGCAGTATTTT.

The J gene is TRBJ2-3, the V gene TRBV5-1, with D perhaps matching TRBD2 (5 bases). The V and J ends lost 3 bases and 4 bases respectively, with 9 bases between them. Germline CDR1 is SGHRS and CDR2 is YFSETQ. The CDR3 length is 13 residues. CDR3 in amino acids: CASSWRVADTQYF. CDR3 nucleotide sequence: TGCGCCAGCAGCTGGCGGGTCGCAGATACGCAGTATTTT. The full variable domain, its missing parts supplied by reference TRBV5-1 and TRBJ2-3, is KAGVTQTPRYLIKTRGQQVTLSCSPISGHRSVSWYQQTPGQGLQFLFEYFSETQRNKGNFPGRFSGRQFSNSRSEMNVSTLELGDSALYLCASSWRVADTQYFGPGTRLTVL.

V gene TRBV28 combines with J gene TRBJ1-6; D is ambiguous. Germline V gene sequence: CDR1 MDHEN, CDR2 SYDVKM. Deletions cut 6 bases from V and 10 bases from J, with 13 bases between. The CDR3 runs to 13 residues. The CDR3 region is CASSPSVVSPLHF. CDR3 in DNA: TGTGCCAGCAGCCCCTCAGTGGTCTCACCCCTCCACTTT.

This sequence joins TRBV29-1 and TRBJ2-1; 14 bases are a match to TRBD2. The CDR3 has 14 residues. CDR1 SQVTM and CDR2 ANQGSEA come from the germline V gene. V lost 4 bases, J lost 7 bases, and 3 bases stayed unmatched. The CDR3 DNA follows: TGCAGCGTTGTGGGGACTAGCGGGAGTAATGAGCAGTTCTTC. It encodes CSVVGTSGSNEQFF.

This clonotype was seen a handful of times. This chain uses TRBV29-1 with TRBJ2-1; D is uncertain. Germline values: CDR1 SQVTM, CDR2 ANQGSEA. V was trimmed by 6 bases and J by 6 bases, leaving 12 bases between them. The CDR3 contains 12 residues. The CDR3 spells CSVATEPNEQFF. The CDR3, as DNA: TGCAGCGTCGCTACAGAGCCCAATGAGCAGTTCTTC.

The V and J genes are TRBV7-2 and TRBJ2-5; D is perhaps TRBD1 (5 bases). The germline V gene has CDR1 SGHTA and CDR2 FQGNSA. Trimming removed 8 bases from V and 2 bases from J, with 12 bases in between. The CDR3 consists of 13 residues. For the CDR3, the DNA is TGTGCCAGCCGTGGGGCAGTACAAGAGACCCAGTACTTC. Its protein is CASRGAVQETQYF.

This clonotype was picked up many times. In DNA, the CDR3 is TGCGCCAGCAGCTTTTCCCCGGGACTAGCGACCAATGAGCAGTTCTTC. Translated, it gives CASSFSPGLATNEQFF. This sequence joins TRBV5-1 and TRBJ2-1, with 10 bases fitting TRBD2. The CDR3 is 16 residues long. V shed 2 bases and J 6 bases; nucleotides not matched to a gene: 8. The germline V gene encodes CDR1 SGHRS and CDR2 YFSETQ. Looking up the rest from reference TRBV5-1 and TRBJ2-1 gives the full variable domain: KAGVTQTPRYLIKTRGQQVTLSCSPISGHRSVSWYQQTPGQGLQFLFEYFSETQRNKGNFPGRFSGRQFSNSRSEMNVSTLELGDSALYLCASSFSPGLATNEQFFGPGTRLTVL.

The V and J genes are TRBV12-3 or TRBV12-4 and TRBJ2-7; tentatively, D is TRBD2 (5 bases). The CDR3 totals 14 residues. V lost 6 bases and J 3 bases, leaving 15 bases between the germline ends. The CDR3 DNA sequence: TGTGCCAGCAGGCGGACTGAGATGGGCTACGAGCAGTACTTC. Its translation: CASRRTEMGYEQYF.

This clonotype was seen more than once but under ten times. The V and J genes are TRBV12-3 or TRBV12-4 and TRBJ2-1, with D possibly being TRBD2 (5 bases). There are 12 residues in the CDR3. Trimming took off 4 bases at V and 6 bases at J, with 7 bases between the two ends. The CDR3 region has the DNA TGTGCCAGCAGTTCTAGCCTCAATGAGCAGTTCTTC. Its protein is CASSSSLNEQFF.

This clonotype was seen just once. This sequence joins TRBV7-2 and TRBJ2-7; tentative D call: TRBD2 (6 bases). This CDR3 has 16 amino acids. Trimming left V 6 bases short and J 4 bases short, with 22 bases between. Germline assignment: CDR1 SGHTA and CDR2 FQGNSA. In nucleotides, the CDR3 is TGTGCCAGCAGATTACGGGCGGGGTGGGCAATGTACGAGCAGTACTTC. Translation: CASRLRAGWAMYEQYF.

The V and J genes are TRBV6-5 and TRBJ1-1; the D is unclear. The CDR3 covers 13 residues. Germline-derived CDR1 and CDR2 are MNHEY and SVGAGI. Trimming shortened V by 1 base and J by 1 base, and 4 bases separated the two germline ends. The CDR3 DNA sequence: TGTGCCAGCAGTTACTTACCGAACACTGAAGCTTTCTTT. Translation: CASSYLPNTEAFF.

This clonotype came up many times. The chain has TRBV7-8 and TRBJ2-1; 12 nucleotides match TRBD2. In germline, CDR1 is SGHVS, CDR2 FQNEAQ. J lost 3 bases, V lost 1 base, and 1 base had no gene match. The CDR3 consists of 16 residues. Here the CDR3 DNA reads TGTGCCAGCAGCTTAGGACTAGCGGGAGTCTACAATGAGCAGTTCTTC. This encodes CASSLGLAGVYNEQFF. Full variable domain (rest looked up from reference TRBV7-8 and TRBJ2-1): GAGVSQSPRYKVAKRGQDVALRCDPISGHVSLFWYQQALGQGPEFLTYFQNEAQLDKSGLPSDRFFAERPEGSVSTLKIQRTQQEDSAVYLCASSLGLAGVYNEQFFGPGTRLTVL.

V gene TRBV29-1 combines with J gene TRBJ2-7, with 7 bases identical to TRBD1. Germline assignment: CDR1 SQVTM and CDR2 ANQGSEA. After removal of 6 bases from V and 4 bases from J, the junction contained 12 bases not matched to a gene. The CDR3 is made up of 14 amino acids. The CDR3 region is CSVDTGTETYEQYF. Here the CDR3 DNA reads TGCAGCGTCGACACCGGGACAGAAACTTACGAGCAGTACTTC.